This TCR beta chain was profiled in a study of T cells after yellow fever vaccination. This CDR3 contains 15 residues. With 2 bases clipped from V and 4 bases from J, the junction kept 5 bases outside the gene matches. CDR1 and CDR2 from the germline V gene are SQVTM and ANQGSEA. TCRdb re-called the 5' RACE reads through MiXCR, storing one row per CDR3 protein. The sample holds approximately 550,000 distinct CDR3 sequences, approximately 21% seen once. This clonotype was observed a handful of times. The clonotype was recovered from a man aged 25-40 years who received the YFV17D yellow fever vaccine. The chain couples TRBV29-1 to TRBJ2-6, with 7 bases matching TRBD1. Here the sequenced sample was PBMCs, taken 15 days after the yellow fever booster vaccination. The CDR3 sequence is CSVETGAGGANVLTF. The CDR3 coding sequence is TGCAGCGTTGAAACAGGGGCAGGCGGGGCCAACGTCCTGACTTTC.